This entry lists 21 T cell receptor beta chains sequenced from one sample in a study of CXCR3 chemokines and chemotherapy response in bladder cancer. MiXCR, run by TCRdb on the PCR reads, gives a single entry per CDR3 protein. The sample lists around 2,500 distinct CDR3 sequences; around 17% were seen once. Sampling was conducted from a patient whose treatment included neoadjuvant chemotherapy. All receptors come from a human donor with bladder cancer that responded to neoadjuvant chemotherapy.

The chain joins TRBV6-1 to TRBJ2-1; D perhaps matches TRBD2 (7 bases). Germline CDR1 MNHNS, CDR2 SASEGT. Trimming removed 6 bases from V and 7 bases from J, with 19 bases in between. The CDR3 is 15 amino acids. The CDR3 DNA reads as TGTGCCAGCAGGGCAAGGGGGGGCGCATGGAATGAGCAGTTCTTC. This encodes CASRARGGAWNEQFF.

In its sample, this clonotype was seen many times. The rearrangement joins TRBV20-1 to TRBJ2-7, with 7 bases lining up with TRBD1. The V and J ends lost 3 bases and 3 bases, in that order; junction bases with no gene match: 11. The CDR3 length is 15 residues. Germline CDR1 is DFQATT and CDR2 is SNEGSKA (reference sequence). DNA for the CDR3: TGCAGTGCTAGGCCGGCGACAGGGAGACTCTACGAGCAGTACTTC. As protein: CSARPATGRLYEQYF.

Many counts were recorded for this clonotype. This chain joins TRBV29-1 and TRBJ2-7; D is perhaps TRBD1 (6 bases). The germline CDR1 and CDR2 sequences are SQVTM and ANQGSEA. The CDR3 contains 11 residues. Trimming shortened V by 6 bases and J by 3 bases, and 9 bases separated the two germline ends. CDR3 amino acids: CSVRGNYEQYF. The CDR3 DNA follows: TGCAGCGTCAGGGGAAACTACGAGCAGTACTTC.

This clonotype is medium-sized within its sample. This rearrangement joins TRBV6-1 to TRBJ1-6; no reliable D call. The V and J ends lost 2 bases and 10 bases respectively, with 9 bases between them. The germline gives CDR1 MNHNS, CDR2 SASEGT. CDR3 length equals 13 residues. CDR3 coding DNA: TGTGCCAGCAGTGAATTTGTAAGCTCACCCCTCCACTTT. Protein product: CASSEFVSSPLHF.

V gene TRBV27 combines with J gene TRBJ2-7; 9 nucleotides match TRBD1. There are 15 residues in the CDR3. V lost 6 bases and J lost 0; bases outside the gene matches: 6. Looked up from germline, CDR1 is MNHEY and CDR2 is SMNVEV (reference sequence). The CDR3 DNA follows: TGTGCCAGCAGCGCCCCGGGACAGGGCTCCTACGAGCAGTACTTC. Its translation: CASSAPGQGSYEQYF.

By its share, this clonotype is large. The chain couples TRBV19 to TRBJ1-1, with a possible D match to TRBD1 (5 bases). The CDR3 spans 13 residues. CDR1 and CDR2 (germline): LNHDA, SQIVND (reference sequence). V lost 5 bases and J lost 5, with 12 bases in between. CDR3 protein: CASSSQGGTEAFF. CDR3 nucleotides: TGTGCCAGTAGTTCGCAGGGTGGGACTGAAGCTTTCTTT.

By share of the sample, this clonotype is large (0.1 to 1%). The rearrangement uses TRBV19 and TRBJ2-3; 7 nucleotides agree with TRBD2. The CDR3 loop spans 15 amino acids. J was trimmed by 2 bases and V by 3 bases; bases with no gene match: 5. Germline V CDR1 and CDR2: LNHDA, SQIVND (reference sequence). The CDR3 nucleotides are TGTGCCAGTAGTATGGGGGGGATCTTCACAGATACGCAGTATTTT. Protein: CASSMGGIFTDTQYF.

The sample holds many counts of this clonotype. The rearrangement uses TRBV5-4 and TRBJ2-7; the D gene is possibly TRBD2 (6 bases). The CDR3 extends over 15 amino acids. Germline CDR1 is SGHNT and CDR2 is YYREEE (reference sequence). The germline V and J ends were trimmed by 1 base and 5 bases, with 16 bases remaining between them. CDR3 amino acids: CASSLFLSKRDEQYF. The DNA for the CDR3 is TGTGCCAGCAGCTTGTTTCTTAGTAAGCGGGACGAGCAGTACTTC.

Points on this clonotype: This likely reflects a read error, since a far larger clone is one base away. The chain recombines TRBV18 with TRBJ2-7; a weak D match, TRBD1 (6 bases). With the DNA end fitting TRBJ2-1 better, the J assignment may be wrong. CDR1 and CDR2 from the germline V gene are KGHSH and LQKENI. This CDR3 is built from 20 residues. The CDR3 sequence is CASSPYGQLPLFLPLGRQFF. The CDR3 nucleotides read TGTGCCAGCTCACCATACGGACAGCTCCCTCTTTTCCTCCCGCTAGGACGACAGTTCTTC.

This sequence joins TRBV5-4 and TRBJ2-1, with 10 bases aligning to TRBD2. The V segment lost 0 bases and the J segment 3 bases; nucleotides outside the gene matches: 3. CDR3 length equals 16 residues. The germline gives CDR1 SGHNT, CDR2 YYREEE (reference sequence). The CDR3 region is CASSLGASGGYNEQFF. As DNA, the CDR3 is TGTGCCAGCAGCTTGGGTGCTAGCGGGGGCTACAATGAGCAGTTCTTC. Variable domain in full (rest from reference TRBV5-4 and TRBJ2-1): ETGVTQSPTHLIKTRGQQVTLRCSSQSGHNTVSWYQQALGQGPQFIFQYYREEENGRGNFPPRFSGLQFPNYSSELNVNALELDDSALYLCASSLGASGGYNEQFFGPGTRLTVL.

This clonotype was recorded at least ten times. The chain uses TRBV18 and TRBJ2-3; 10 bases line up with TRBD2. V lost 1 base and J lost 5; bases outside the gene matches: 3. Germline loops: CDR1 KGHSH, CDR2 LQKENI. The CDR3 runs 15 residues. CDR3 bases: TGTGCCAGCTCACCACAGGGACTAGCGCTAGATACGCAGTATTTT. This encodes CASSPQGLALDTQYF.

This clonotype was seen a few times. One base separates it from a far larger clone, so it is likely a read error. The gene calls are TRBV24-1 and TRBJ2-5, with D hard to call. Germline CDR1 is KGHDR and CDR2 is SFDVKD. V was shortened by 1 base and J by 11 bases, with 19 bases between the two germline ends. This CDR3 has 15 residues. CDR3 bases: TGTGCCACCAGTGATTTAAGGGTATTAAACAATGAGCAGTACTTC. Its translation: CATSDLRVLNNEQYF.

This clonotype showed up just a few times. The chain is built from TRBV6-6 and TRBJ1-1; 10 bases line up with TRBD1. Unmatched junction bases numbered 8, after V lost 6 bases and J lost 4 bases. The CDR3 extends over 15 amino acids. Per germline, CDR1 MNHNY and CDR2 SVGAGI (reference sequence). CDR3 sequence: CASSPDRGFGTEAFF. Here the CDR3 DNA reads TGTGCCAGCAGCCCGGACAGGGGGTTTGGCACTGAAGCTTTCTTT.

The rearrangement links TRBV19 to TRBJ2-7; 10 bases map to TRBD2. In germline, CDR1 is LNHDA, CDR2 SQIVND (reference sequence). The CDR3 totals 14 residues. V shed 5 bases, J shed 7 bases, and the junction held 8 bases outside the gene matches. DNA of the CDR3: TGTGCCAGTAGTCAAACTAGCGGGAATCAGGAGCAGTACTTC. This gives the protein CASSQTSGNQEQYF.

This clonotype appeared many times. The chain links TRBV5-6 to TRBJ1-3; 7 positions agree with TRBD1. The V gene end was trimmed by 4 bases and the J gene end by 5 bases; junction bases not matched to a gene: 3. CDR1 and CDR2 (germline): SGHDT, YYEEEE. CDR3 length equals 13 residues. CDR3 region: CASSPTGRNTIYF. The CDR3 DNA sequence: TGTGCCAGCAGCCCGACAGGGAGAAACACCATATATTTT.

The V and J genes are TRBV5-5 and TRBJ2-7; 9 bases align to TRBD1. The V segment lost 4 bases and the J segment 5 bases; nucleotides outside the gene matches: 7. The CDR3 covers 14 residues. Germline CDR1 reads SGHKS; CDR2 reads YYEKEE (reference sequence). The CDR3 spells CASSNRGQGHEQYF. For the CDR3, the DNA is TGTGCCAGCAGCAACCGGGGACAGGGCCACGAGCAGTACTTC.

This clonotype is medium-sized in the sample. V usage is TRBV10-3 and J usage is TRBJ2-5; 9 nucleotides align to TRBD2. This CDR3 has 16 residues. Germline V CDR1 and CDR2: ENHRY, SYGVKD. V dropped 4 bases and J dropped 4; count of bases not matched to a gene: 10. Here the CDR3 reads CAISATRGGLGETQYF. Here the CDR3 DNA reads TGTGCCATCAGTGCGACGCGGGGGGGTCTAGGAGAGACCCAGTACTTC.

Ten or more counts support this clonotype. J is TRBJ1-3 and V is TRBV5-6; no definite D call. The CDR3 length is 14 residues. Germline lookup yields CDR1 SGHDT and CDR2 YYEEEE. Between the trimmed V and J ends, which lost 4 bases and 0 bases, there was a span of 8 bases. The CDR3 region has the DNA TGTGCCAGCAGCCCCTACTACTCTGGAAACACCATATATTTT. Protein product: CASSPYYSGNTIYF.

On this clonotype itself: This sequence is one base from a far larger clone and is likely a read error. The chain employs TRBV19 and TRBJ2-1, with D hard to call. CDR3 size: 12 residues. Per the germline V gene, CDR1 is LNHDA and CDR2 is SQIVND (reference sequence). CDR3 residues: CASSISDYGNTF. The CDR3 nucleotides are TGTGCCAGTAGTATTTCTGATTATGGCAACACCTTC.

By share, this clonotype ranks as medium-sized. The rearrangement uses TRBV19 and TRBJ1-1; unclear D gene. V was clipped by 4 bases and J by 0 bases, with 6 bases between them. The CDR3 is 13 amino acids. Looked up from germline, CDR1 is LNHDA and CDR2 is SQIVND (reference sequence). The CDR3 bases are TGTGCCAGTAGTAACACAGTGAACACTGAAGCTTTCTTT. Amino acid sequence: CASSNTVNTEAFF. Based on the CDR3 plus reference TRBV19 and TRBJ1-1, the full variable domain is DGGITQSPKYLFRKEGQNVTLSCEQNLNHDAMYWYRQDPGQGLRLIYYSQIVNDFQKGDIAEGYSVSREKKESFPLTVTSAQKNPTAFYLCASSNTVNTEAFFGQGTRLTVV.

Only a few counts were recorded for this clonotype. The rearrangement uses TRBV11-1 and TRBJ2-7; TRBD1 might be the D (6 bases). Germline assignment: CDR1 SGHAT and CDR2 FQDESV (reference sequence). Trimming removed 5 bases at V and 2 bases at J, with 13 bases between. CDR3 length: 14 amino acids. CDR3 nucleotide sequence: TGTGCCAGCAGCACATCCGGGACAACCTACGAGCAGTACTTC. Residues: CASSTSGTTYEQYF.